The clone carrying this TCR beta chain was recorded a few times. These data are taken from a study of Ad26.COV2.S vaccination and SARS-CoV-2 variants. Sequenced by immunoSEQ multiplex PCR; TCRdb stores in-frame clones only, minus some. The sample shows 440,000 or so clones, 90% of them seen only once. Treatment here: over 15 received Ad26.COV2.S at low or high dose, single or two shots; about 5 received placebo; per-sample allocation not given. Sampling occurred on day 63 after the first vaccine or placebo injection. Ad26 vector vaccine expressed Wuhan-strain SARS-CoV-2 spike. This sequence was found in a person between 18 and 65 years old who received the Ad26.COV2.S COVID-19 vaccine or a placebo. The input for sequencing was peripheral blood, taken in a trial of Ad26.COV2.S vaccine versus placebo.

The CDR3 nucleotides are TGTGCCACCAGTGATAGCGGGAGGAAGGTGGAGACCCAGTACTTC. Translated: CATSDSGRKVETQYF. The chain recombines TRBV24-1 with TRBJ2-5; 9 bases are shared with TRBD2. The germline gives CDR1 KGHDR, CDR2 SFDVKD. V trimming: 3 bases; J trimming: 5 bases; junction bases outside the gene matches: 6. The CDR3 sequence is 15 residues long.